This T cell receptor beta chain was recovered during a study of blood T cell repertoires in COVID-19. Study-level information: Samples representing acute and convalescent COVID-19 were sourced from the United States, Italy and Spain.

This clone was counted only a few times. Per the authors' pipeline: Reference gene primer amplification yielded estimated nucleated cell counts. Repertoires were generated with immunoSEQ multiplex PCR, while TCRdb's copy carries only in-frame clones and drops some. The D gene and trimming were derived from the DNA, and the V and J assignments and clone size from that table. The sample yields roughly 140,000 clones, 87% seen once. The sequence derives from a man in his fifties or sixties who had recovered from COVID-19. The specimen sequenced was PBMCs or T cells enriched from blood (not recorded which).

The CDR3 protein is CASSPTSGGRDTQYF. In DNA, the CDR3 is TGTGCCAGCAGTCCGACTAGCGGGGGGAGGGATACGCAGTATTTT. The V call is TRBV27, the J call TRBJ2-3, with 13 bases matching TRBD2. Trimming cost V 5 bases and J 6 bases; bases outside gene matches: 5. Germline CDR1 is MNHEY and CDR2 is SMNVEV (reference sequence). CDR3 size: 15 residues.